The T cell receptor beta chain under discussion was sequenced for a study of vaccination effects on CD4 cells after COVID-19 (dated by TCRdb to between 2020 and 2023). Looking at the study overall: Post-vaccine samples across the study were collected a median of 72 days after the second dose, with a range of 14 to 241. SARS-CoV-2 spike-specific CD4+ TCR repertoires from before and after mRNA vaccination were compared in COVID-19 convalescent patients and in infection-naive vaccine recipients. The full study included over 8 COVID-19 convalescent patients and several SARS-CoV-2-naive healthy vaccine recipients. Cultures from other donors in the study were sequenced with the Oncomine TCR Beta short-read assay on an Illumina iSeq 100.

Receptor libraries were prepared by the immunoSEQ multiplex PCR assay. DNA from the cultured, isolated CD4+ T cells was subjected to TCR beta CDR3 sequencing. Concerning the study's data processing: Non-productive TCR sequences were removed and reads were trimmed to the CDR3 region, keeping CDR3s of at least 7 amino acids. Antigen-specific clonotypes were identified using the MANAFEST web app by comparison of expansion in peptide wells against reference cultures. For clones to be considered positive, expansion at FDR<0.05 versus reference and all other wells, an odds ratio above 5, and a frequency above 0.1% in two replicate wells were required. Cross-reactive clonotypes were defined as significantly expanded in SARS-CoV-2 spike wells and in at least one common cold coronavirus spike condition. CDR3 similarity was assessed by Levenshtein distance with the stringdist R package, and unrooted trees were built with ape in R 3.6.1. TCRdb stores this immuneACCESS table with in-frame sequences only. Part of the clones is absent; in the studies checked, under half of the shortfall reflects unresolved V genes, and no reason is known for the rest. That table supplies the V and J calls and clone size; D and trimming were determined from the DNA. The sample table lists about 50,000 clones, around three quarters of them with a count of one. Of the sample, about 15% is held by the ten largest clones.

V and J are trimmed by 2 bases and 5 bases, and the gene matches miss 3 bases of the junction. Its CDR3 holds 14 amino acids, cysteine through phenylalanine. Only the CDR3 portion is preserved as DNA: 42 bases, with reading frame beginning at the first base. CDR1 MNHEY and CDR2 SVGAGI are derived from the germline V gene. Worth noting for this clone: The antigen it binds to is not known. Base qualities are not provided; no much larger clone lies one nucleotide away.

The paper's findings and limits, for the study overall: Both infection-induced and vaccine-induced clones contracted markedly at late post-vaccination timepoints, which is consistent with waning T cell responses. Limitations of the study were the small number of convalescent patients and the absence of early post-infection timepoints. Among healthy vaccine recipients, nearly all vaccine-induced clones were SARS-CoV-2 mono-reactive, and just 1 of 255 was cross-reactive with common cold coronaviruses.

In the ViraFEST assay, PBMC were stimulated with viral peptide pools, and antigen-specific CD4+ T cell clonotypes were then identified by expansion using TCR sequencing. After more than 9 days of culture, CD4+ T cells were isolated with the EasySep CD4+ T cell isolation kit. Participants received two doses of either the BNT162b2 or the mRNA-1273 mRNA SARS-CoV-2 vaccine. Negative nucleocapsid antibody results before and after vaccination confirmed that the healthy vaccine recipients had no prior SARS-CoV-2 infection. Fewer than 2.5 million PBMC per well were cultured in IMDM with about 4.5% human AB serum, roughly 10 IU/ml IL-2 and gentamicin, plus 10 ug/ml peptides. Half of the culture medium was replaced with fresh IL-2-containing medium on days 3 and 7. Unless noted otherwise, every peptide stimulation condition was cultured in triplicate wells. Using Ficoll-Paque Plus gradient centrifugation, PBMC were separated from whole blood and then either used fresh or cryopreserved at -140C. The overlapping peptide pools covered the spike proteins of SARS-CoV-2 and of the common cold coronaviruses HCoV-NL63, HCoV-OC43 and HCoV-229E. Genomic DNA was extracted from cultured CD4+ T cells with the QIAamp micro DNA kit.

This sequence originates from a human donor who received a COVID-19 vaccine. The sample here was CD4+ T cells from PBMCs cultured with HCoV-OC43 spike peptides, taken after COVID-19 vaccination. This specimen's cell subset or site label, interpreted: HCoV-OC43 spike overlapping peptide pool stimulation. The V and J genes are TRBV6-5 and TRBJ2-7; 10 nucleotides in the junction match TRBD1. The DNA sequence follows: TGTGCCAGCAGTTACCGGGACAGGGGCAACGAGCAGTACTTC. It translates as CASSYRDRGNEQYF.